One and the same sample provided the 8 T cell receptor beta chains below, sequenced in a study of monozygotic twins with inflammatory bowel disease. TCRdb reprocessed the 5' RACE reads and stores each CDR3 protein as one record, lacking DNA. The table lists 350,000 to 400,000 distinct CDR3 sequences. What was sequenced was blood. These receptors all stem from a human donor with ulcerative colitis or Crohn's disease, or a healthy co-twin of an affected twin (not recorded which).

The gene calls are TRBV5-1 and TRBJ1-5. Germline V gene data show CDR1 as SGHRS and CDR2 as YFSETQ. This CDR3 region has 16 residues. CDR3 sequence reads: CASSLGDLEGNQPQHF.

This chain connects TRBV19 to TRBJ2-5; TCRdb lists TRBD2, though no DNA is available to test this call. Per germline, CDR1 LNHDA and CDR2 SQIVND (reference sequence). CDR3 length: 15 amino acids. CDR3: CASSPRTSEGETQYF. Based on the CDR3 plus reference TRBV19 and TRBJ2-5, the full variable domain is DGGITQSPKYLFRKEGQNVTLSCEQNLNHDAMYWYRQDPGQGLRLIYYSQIVNDFQKGDIAEGYSVSREKKESFPLTVTSAQKNPTAFYLCASSPRTSEGETQYFGPGTRLLVL.

The rearrangement joins TRBV7-6 to TRBJ2-7; TCRdb returns TRBD2, unconfirmable since there is no DNA. Germline values: CDR1 SGHVS, CDR2 FNYEAQ. CDR3 length: 13 residues. The CDR3 is CASSLLVSYEQYF.

V and J are TRBV7-2 and TRBJ2-3; TCRdb gives TRBD2 as the D gene, but with no DNA this cannot be confirmed. This CDR3 is built from 15 residues. The germline gives CDR1 SGHTA, CDR2 FQGNSA. CDR3 sequence: CASSPLAGGTDTQYF. Variable domain in full (rest from reference TRBV7-2 and TRBJ2-3): GAGVSQSPSNKVTEKGKDVELRCDPISGHTALYWYRQSLGQGLEFLIYFQGNSAPDKSGLPSDRFSAERTGGSVSTLTIQRTQQEDSAVYLCASSPLAGGTDTQYFGPGTRLTVL.

The rearrangement links TRBV5-1 to TRBJ2-5; TCRdb lists TRBD2, though no DNA is available to test this call. The CDR3 runs 15 residues. Per germline, CDR1 SGHRS and CDR2 YFSETQ. The CDR3 loop reads CASSLMEAGVETQYF.

The chain carries TRBV2 and TRBJ1-1; TCRdb returns TRBD1, unconfirmable since there is no DNA. The CDR3 covers 15 residues. Per the germline V gene, CDR1 is SNHLY and CDR2 is FYNNEI. The CDR3: CASSQGQGRVIQAFF.

The chain is built from TRBV6-5 and TRBJ1-2; the D call of TRBD1 rests on TCRdb alone, since no DNA is present to check it. The CDR3 is 15 amino acids. The germline CDR1 and CDR2 sequences are MNHEY and SVGAGI. Here the CDR3 reads CASSSAPGESYGYTF.

This CDR3 is CASSLVGQEGQPQHF. This chain joins TRBV5-1 and TRBJ1-5. Germline lookup yields CDR1 SGHRS and CDR2 YFSETQ. CDR3 length: 15 amino acids.